Listed here are 32 T cell receptor beta chains from one sample, sequenced in a study of T cells in Graves' hyperthyroidism and ophthalmopathy. Amplified TCR beta CDR3 regions derived from RNA transcripts. An initial round of RT-PCR targeting the TCR CDR3 relied on the HTBI primer set. MiXCR was run by TCRdb on the multiplex PCR reads, yielding one entry per CDR3 protein. Of 370,000 or so distinct CDR3 sequences in the sample, about 13% were seen once. Material for sequencing was blood. The source of these receptors is a man aged 25 to 45 with Graves' hyperthyroidism that later progressed to Graves' ophthalmopathy.

A note on this clonotype: A much more abundant neighbour one base away suggests this may be a read error. This chain connects TRBV6-1 to TRBJ2-7; D perhaps matches TRBD1 (6 bases). CDR1 is MNHNS and CDR2 is SASEGT in the germline V gene. This CDR3 is 14 amino acids long. V lost 2 bases and J lost 7, with 15 bases in between. The chain's CDR3 is CASSESVQGREQYF. In DNA form, the CDR3 reads TGTGCCAGCAGTGAATCGGTACAGGGACGAGAGCAGTACTTC.

In regard to this clonotype: This may arise from a read error, as a much more abundant clone is one base away. The chain couples TRBV6-2 or TRBV6-3 to TRBJ1-1; D perhaps matches TRBD1 (6 bases). This CDR3 has 17 residues. Trimming stripped 2 bases from V and 4 bases from J, with 20 bases between. CDR1 is MNHEY, CDR2 SVGEGT, per germline. CDR3 nucleotides: TGTGCCAGCAGTTACACAAACAGGGAGAGGGTGAGCACTGAAGCTTTCTTT. It translates to CASSYTNRERVSTEAFF.

V is TRBV12-3 or TRBV12-4 and J is TRBJ1-5, with D perhaps matching TRBD1 (5 bases). V lost 6 bases, J lost 5 bases, and 11 bases lay in between. This CDR3 spans 13 amino acids. CDR3 residues: CASRWGQDQPQHF. CDR3 bases: TGTGCCAGCAGATGGGGCCAAGATCAGCCCCAGCATTTT.

A note on this clonotype: Being one base from a much bigger clone, this may be a read error. The chain links TRBV30 to TRBJ1-1; no definite D call. The germline CDR1 and CDR2 sequences are GTSNPN and SVGIG (reference sequence). This CDR3 region has 11 residues. As DNA, the CDR3 is TGTGCCACCCGGGAGAACGCTGAAGCTTTCTTT. It encodes CATRENAEAFF.

In its sample, this clonotype was seen many times. The chain carries TRBV11-3 and TRBJ1-1; 8 positions agree with TRBD1. Germline lookup yields CDR1 SGHNT and CDR2 YENEEA. The CDR3 is 15 residues long. The V gene end was trimmed by 5 bases and the J gene end by 2 bases; junction bases not matched to a gene: 7. CDR3 residues: CASSARTGSNTEAFF. The CDR3 coding sequence is TGTGCCAGCAGCGCCAGGACAGGGTCAAACACTGAAGCTTTCTTT.

This clonotype has more than one count but fewer than ten. An end of the junction does not agree with germline; a read error may underlie this. The rearrangement uses TRBV27 and TRBJ1-4; D is possibly TRBD1 (5 bases). CDR3 length equals 18 residues. Germline V gene lookup returns CDR1 MNHEY and CDR2 SMNVEV (reference sequence). CDR3 nucleotides: TGTGCCAGCAGTCCGTTTTACATGGGGGGACGTATGAATGAAAAACTGGTTTTT. This gives the protein CASSPFYMGGRMNEKLVF.

Many counts were recorded for this clonotype. The V gene is TRBV11-2, the J gene TRBJ1-6; weak D call: TRBD1 (5 bases). The CDR3 consists of 16 residues. CDR1 and CDR2 (germline): SGHAT, FQNNGV. Trimming removed 2 bases at V and 8 bases at J, with 16 bases between. Here the CDR3 reads CASSLMQGVTDSPLHF. In nucleotides, the CDR3 is TGTGCCAGCAGCTTAATGCAGGGTGTAACTGATTCACCCCTCCACTTT. Combining the CDR3 with reference TRBV11-2 and TRBJ1-6 gives the whole variable domain EAGVAQSPRYKIIEKRQSVAFWCNPISGHATLYWYQQILGQGPKLLIQFQNNGVVDDSQLPKDRFSAERLKGVDSTLKIQPAKLEDSAVYLCASSLMQGVTDSPLHFGNGTRLTVT.

The sample holds many counts of this clonotype. The rearrangement links TRBV28 to TRBJ1-5, with D unresolved. The CDR3 contains 13 residues. CDR1 and CDR2 (germline): MDHEN, SYDVKM. The ends were cut back, 7 bases at V and 5 bases at J, with 12 bases in the middle. CDR3 sequence reads: CASTDLGDQPQHF. The DNA for the CDR3 is TGTGCCAGCACCGACCTAGGAGATCAGCCCCAGCATTTT.

This clonotype was recorded at least ten times. The V and J genes are TRBV9 and TRBJ2-7, with 8 positions matching TRBD2. This CDR3 has 15 amino acids. Losses at the gene ends were 4 bases for V and 3 bases for J; bases not matched to a gene: 9. Germline assignment: CDR1 SGDLS and CDR2 YYNGEE. CDR3 in amino acids: CASSRLASGYYEQYF. The CDR3 DNA reads as TGTGCCAGCAGCCGCCTGGCTAGCGGGTACTACGAGCAGTACTTC.

The chain links TRBV19 to TRBJ2-7; D possibly corresponds to TRBD2 (5 bases). The germline V gene encodes CDR1 LNHDA and CDR2 SQIVND (reference sequence). There are 13 residues in the CDR3. V dropped 6 bases and J dropped 6 bases, with 15 bases sitting between them. The CDR3 region is CASSPPGYGEQYF. In DNA form, the CDR3 reads TGTGCCAGTAGCCCGCCGGGGTACGGCGAGCAGTACTTC.

The gene calls are TRBV6-2 or TRBV6-3 and TRBJ2-1; perhaps TRBD1 as D (8 bases). The CDR3 totals 18 residues. Germline V gene data show CDR1 as MNHEY and CDR2 as SVGEGT. The V gene lost 5 bases and the J gene lost 8 bases, with 28 bases spanning the gap. The CDR3 spells CASSPRGDRISFEDEQFF. CDR3 nucleotide sequence: TGTGCCAGCAGTCCCCGGGGGGACAGGATTAGTTTTGAGGATGAGCAGTTCTTC.

The V and J genes are TRBV6-5 and TRBJ1-1; 8 bases align to TRBD1. Trimming cost V 2 bases and J 1 base; bases outside gene matches: 9. The CDR3 totals 17 residues. Germline V CDR1 and CDR2: MNHEY, SVGAGI. CDR3 loop: CASSYGRGLARNTEAFF. The CDR3 DNA is TGTGCCAGCAGTTACGGCAGGGGGCTAGCTAGGAACACTGAAGCTTTCTTT.

This clonotype has at least ten counts. The V call is TRBV3-1, the J call TRBJ1-5; D is possibly TRBD1 (6 bases). Between the trimmed V and J ends, which lost 4 bases and 3 bases, there was a span of 13 bases. The CDR3 sequence is 15 residues long. In germline, CDR1 is LGHDT, CDR2 YNNKEL (reference sequence). CDR3 bases: TGTGCCAGCAGCCCAGGGGTCCTTGTCAATCAGCCCCAGCATTTT. Translating it yields CASSPGVLVNQPQHF. Variable domain in full (rest from reference TRBV3-1 and TRBJ1-5): DTAVSQTPKYLVTQMGNDKSIKCEQNLGHDTMYWYKQDSKKFLKIMFSYNNKELIINETVPNRFSPKSPDKAHLNLHINSLELGDSAVYFCASSPGVLVNQPQHFGDGTRLSIL.

This clonotype has a count of ten or more. The chain uses TRBV29-1 and TRBJ2-7; D call uncertain. The ends were cut back, 1 base at V and 3 bases at J, with 10 bases in the middle. Per germline, CDR1 SQVTM and CDR2 ANQGSEA. CDR3 length: 13 amino acids. In nucleotides, the CDR3 is TGCAGCGTTGAAGTCTTGGGCAGCTACGAGCAGTACTTC. Amino acid sequence: CSVEVLGSYEQYF.

This clonotype was seen repeatedly, ten times or more. The chain uses TRBV24-1 and TRBJ2-3; a possible D gene is TRBD1 (5 bases). The CDR3 contains 13 residues. The V end was cut by 9 bases, the J end by 0 bases, with 9 bases between. The germline V gene encodes CDR1 KGHDR and CDR2 SFDVKD. In nucleotides, the CDR3 is TGTGCCACCGAAGGGGCTAGCACAGATACGCAGTATTTT. It yields the protein CATEGASTDTQYF.

V usage is TRBV9 and J usage is TRBJ2-1; D call uncertain. Germline CDR1 SGDLS, CDR2 YYNGEE. V shed 2 bases and J shed 5 bases, with 20 bases lying between them. CDR3 size: 17 residues. CDR3 DNA sequence: TGTGCCAGCAGCGTGGGGTTCTCAACGGCAGTTAACAATGAGCAGTTCTTC. Residues: CASSVGFSTAVNNEQFF.

This clonotype has at least ten counts. CDR3 in amino acids: CASSPTDATNEKLFF. The CDR3 DNA follows: TGTGCCAGCAGTCCGACGGATGCAACTAATGAAAAACTGTTTTTT. This chain joins TRBV6-1 and TRBJ1-4; D unclear. The CDR3 is made up of 15 amino acids. V shed 5 bases and J shed 0 bases, with 10 bases lying between them. The germline V gene encodes CDR1 MNHNS and CDR2 SASEGT.

This clonotype came up many times. The rearrangement uses TRBV2 and TRBJ1-5; D unresolved. The CDR3 has 11 residues. Germline-derived CDR1 and CDR2 are SNHLY and FYNNEI. Deletions cut 6 bases from V and 6 bases from J, with 6 bases between. CDR3 sequence: CASRLGQPQHF. CDR3 bases: TGTGCCAGCAGATTGGGTCAGCCCCAGCATTTT. Full variable domain (remainder filled in from reference TRBV2 and TRBJ1-5): EPEVTQTPSHQVTQMGQEVILRCVPISNHLYFYWYRQILGQKVEFLVSFYNNEISEKSEIFDDQFSVERPDGSNFTLKIRSTKLEDSAMYFCASRLGQPQHFGDGTRLSIL.

The rearrangement links TRBV9 to TRBJ2-1; D is possibly TRBD2 (6 bases). V was shortened by 4 bases and J by 7 bases, with 30 bases between the two germline ends. In germline, CDR1 is SGDLS, CDR2 YYNGEE. The CDR3 covers 19 residues. CDR3: CASSLWDSLSGLKGNEQFF. The CDR3 region has the DNA TGTGCCAGCAGCCTGTGGGACTCCCTAAGCGGGTTAAAGGGGAATGAGCAGTTCTTC.

This clonotype has just a few counts. This chain joins TRBV5-1 and TRBJ2-3; 15 bases are a match to TRBD2. Germline CDR1 reads SGHRS; CDR2 reads YFSETQ. This CDR3 comprises 19 residues. V lost 3 bases, J lost 7 bases, and 15 bases stayed unmatched. For the CDR3, the DNA is TGCGCCAGCAGCTGGCCCGGGACTAGCGGGGGGACCTCACGTTATACGCAGTATTTT. Its protein is CASSWPGTSGGTSRYTQYF.

In its sample, this clonotype was seen many times. The chain carries TRBV30 and TRBJ2-5, with TRBD1 matching over 10 bases. The J segment lost 8 bases and the V segment lost 7 bases, leaving 7 bases of the junction unmatched. The CDR3 is 12 amino acids. The germline V gene encodes CDR1 GTSNPN and CDR2 SVGIG (reference sequence). The CDR3 coding sequence is TGTGCCTTAGGACAGGGGGGGAGCACCCAGTACTTC. This translates into CALGQGGSTQYF. The full variable domain, with the rest looked up from reference TRBV30 and TRBJ2-5, is SQTIHQWPATLVQPVGSPLSLECTVEGTSNPNLYWYRQAAGRGLQLLFYSVGIGQISSEVPQNLSASRPQDRQFILSSKKLLLSDSGFYLCALGQGGSTQYFGPGTRLLVL.

V is TRBV9 and J is TRBJ2-3, with TRBD2 as a possible D gene (5 bases). In germline, CDR1 is SGDLS, CDR2 YYNGEE. The CDR3 is 15 residues long. Trimming left V 1 base short and J 0 bases short, with 9 bases between. The CDR3 DNA sequence: TGTGCCAGCAGCGTACGGCCGGGGAGCACAGATACGCAGTATTTT. It yields the protein CASSVRPGSTDTQYF.

This clonotype was found many times. The chain couples TRBV6-1 to TRBJ2-7; TRBD2 agrees at 12 bases. The V gene end was trimmed by 11 bases and the J gene end by 2 bases; junction bases not matched to a gene: 13. Germline CDR1 reads MNHNS; CDR2 reads SASEGT. This CDR3 region has 16 residues. The CDR3 spells CASALAGGILPYEQYF. DNA for the CDR3: TGTGCCTCAGCCCTAGCGGGGGGGATTCTCCCCTACGAGCAGTACTTC.

J is TRBJ2-7 and V is TRBV30, with a possible D match to TRBD1 (6 bases). Germline CDR1 reads GTSNPN; CDR2 reads SVGIG (reference sequence). The CDR3 totals 14 residues. Trimming left V 2 bases short and J 5 bases short, with 16 bases between. In nucleotides, the CDR3 is TGTGCCTGGAGTCCCGGCCAGGGGCCCCACGAGCAGTACTTC. The encoded protein is CAWSPGQGPHEQYF.

J is TRBJ1-6 and V is TRBV30, with TRBD1 as a possible D gene (6 bases). V was shortened by 0 bases and J by 1 base, with 16 bases between the two germline ends. The CDR3 runs to 18 residues. Germline V lookup: CDR1 GTSNPN, CDR2 SVGIG (reference sequence). This CDR3 reads CAWSVLMGAPSYNSPLHF. The CDR3 DNA sequence: TGTGCCTGGAGTGTACTGATGGGGGCACCGTCCTATAATTCACCCCTCCACTTT.

This clonotype was counted a few times. The chain is built from TRBV7-9 and TRBJ1-3; D uncertain. Trimming took off 5 bases at V and 0 bases at J, with 11 bases between the two ends. This CDR3 has 15 amino acids. Per germline, CDR1 SEHNR and CDR2 FQNEAQ (reference sequence). The CDR3 is CASSHRAPSGNTIYF. CDR3 nucleotide sequence: TGTGCCAGCAGCCACAGAGCCCCCTCTGGAAACACCATATATTTT.

This clonotype showed up many times. The chain uses TRBV5-1 and TRBJ1-1; no clear D. V lost 0 bases and J lost 10, with 16 bases in between. Germline lookup yields CDR1 SGHRS and CDR2 YFSETQ. The CDR3 covers 14 residues. For the CDR3, the DNA is TGCGCCAGCAGCTTGGATATCAAAGGGTTGGGAGCTTTCTTT. It translates to CASSLDIKGLGAFF.

This clonotype was found many times. The chain uses TRBV18 and TRBJ1-1; D is unresolved. V was pared by 1 base and J by 6 bases, with 6 bases between. This CDR3 comprises 12 residues. In germline, CDR1 is KGHSH, CDR2 LQKENI. The CDR3 coding sequence is TGTGCCAGCTCACCACAGAGGGCTGAAGCTTTCTTT. It is translated as CASSPQRAEAFF.

A word on this clonotype: This is likely a read error, given that the CDR3 carries no conserved phenylalanine or tryptophan at its end. Written as DNA, the CDR3 is TGTGCCAGCAGTTTGACCGGGACAGGGGCTCGAGGCTACACCCTC. Its protein is CASSLTGTGARGYTL. The chain couples TRBV27 to TRBJ1-2; 10 nucleotides agree with TRBD1. This CDR3 is 15 amino acids long. Germline V CDR1 and CDR2: MNHEY, SMNVEV (reference sequence). Germline trimming cut 3 bases from V and 8 bases from J; bases unmatched to any gene: 9.

This clonotype came up many times. The chain uses TRBV5-1 and TRBJ1-1, with 8 positions matching TRBD1. The junction had 19 bases not matched to a gene; V was cut back by 0 bases and J by 3 bases. The CDR3 length is 20 residues. Germline V gene sequence: CDR1 SGHRS, CDR2 YFSETQ. The CDR3 DNA is TGCGCCAGCAGCTTGGGGCCCCCGGCCAGGGGGCGAGGTGTGGACACTGAAGCTTTCTTT. This gives the protein CASSLGPPARGRGVDTEAFF.

The table lists this clonotype with many counts. The rearrangement links TRBV11-3 to TRBJ1-1, with a tentative D call TRBD1 (5 bases). CDR3 size: 14 residues. The germline V and J ends were trimmed by 7 bases and 0 bases, with 12 bases remaining between them. Germline V CDR1 and CDR2: SGHNT, YENEEA. The DNA of the CDR3 is TGTGCCAGCACCGAAAGGGGTATGAACACTGAAGCTTTCTTT. It encodes CASTERGMNTEAFF.

J is TRBJ1-5 and V is TRBV4-1; tentative D call: TRBD1 (5 bases). The V end lost 1 base, the J end lost 4 bases, and 8 bases lay between the germline ends. This CDR3 is 14 amino acids long. Germline CDR1 MGHRA, CDR2 YSYEKL. In nucleotides, the CDR3 is TGCGCCAGCAGCCAAGCCACAGGAAATCAGCCCCAGCATTTT. Translating gives CASSQATGNQPQHF.